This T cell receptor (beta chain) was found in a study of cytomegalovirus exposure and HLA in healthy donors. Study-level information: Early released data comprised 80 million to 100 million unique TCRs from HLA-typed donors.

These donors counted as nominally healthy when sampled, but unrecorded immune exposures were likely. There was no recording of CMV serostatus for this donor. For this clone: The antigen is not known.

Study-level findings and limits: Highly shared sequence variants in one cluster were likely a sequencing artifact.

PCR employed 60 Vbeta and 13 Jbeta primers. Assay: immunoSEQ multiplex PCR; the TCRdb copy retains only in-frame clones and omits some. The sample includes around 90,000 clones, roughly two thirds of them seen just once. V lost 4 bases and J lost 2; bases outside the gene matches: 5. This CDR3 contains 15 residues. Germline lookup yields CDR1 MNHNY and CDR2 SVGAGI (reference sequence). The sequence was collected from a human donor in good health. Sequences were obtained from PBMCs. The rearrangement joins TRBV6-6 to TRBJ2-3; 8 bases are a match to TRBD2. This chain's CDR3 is CASSLLAEVTDTQYF. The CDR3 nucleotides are TGTGCCAGCAGTTTACTAGCGGAGGTCACAGATACGCAGTATTTT.